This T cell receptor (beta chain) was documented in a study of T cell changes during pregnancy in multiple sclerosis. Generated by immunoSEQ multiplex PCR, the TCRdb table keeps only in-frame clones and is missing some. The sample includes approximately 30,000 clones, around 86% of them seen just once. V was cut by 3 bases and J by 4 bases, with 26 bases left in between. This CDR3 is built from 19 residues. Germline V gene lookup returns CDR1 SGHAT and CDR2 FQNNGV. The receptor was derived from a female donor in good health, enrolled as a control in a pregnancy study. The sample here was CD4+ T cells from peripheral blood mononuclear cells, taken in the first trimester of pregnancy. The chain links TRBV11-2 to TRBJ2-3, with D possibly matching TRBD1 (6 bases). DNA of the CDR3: TGTGCCAGCAGCTTTAGATCAGCCGCAGGGGAAGGTGTTTCAGATACGCAGTATTTT. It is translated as CASSFRSAAGEGVSDTQYF.